The 6 T cell receptor beta chains below were found in one sample sequenced in a study of CD8+ T cells in alopecia areata. Treatment indicated: oral pan-JAK inhibitor, 5-10 mg twice daily. Sequencing relied on a cDNA template that was reverse transcribed from extracted RNA. Data came from immunoSEQ multiplex PCR; TCRdb stores just in-frame clones and leaves some out. The sample yields fewer than 150,000 clones, 80% to 90% seen once. This material consisted of CD8+ T cells sorted from blood, taken at week 4, from a patient treated with tofacitinib. All receptors come from a human donor with alopecia areata.

This rearrangement joins TRBV25-1 to TRBJ2-7; D call uncertain. CDR1 is MGHDK and CDR2 is SYGVNS in the germline V gene. The CDR3 is made up of 12 amino acids. V was clipped by 4 bases and J by 0 bases, with 4 bases between them. CDR3 in amino acids: CASSASSYEQYF. Written as DNA, the CDR3 is TGTGCCAGCAGTGCGTCCTCCTACGAGCAGTACTTC.

The chain combines TRBV2 with TRBJ2-3; D tentatively fits TRBD1 or TRBD2 (5 bases each). CDR3 size: 16 residues. The ends were cut back, 0 bases at V and 5 bases at J, with 15 bases in the middle. The germline V gene encodes CDR1 SNHLY and CDR2 FYNNEI. The CDR3: CASSEARAVGGDTQYF. In DNA form, the CDR3 reads TGTGCCAGCAGTGAAGCAAGAGCAGTTGGGGGAGATACGCAGTATTTT. Combining the CDR3 with reference TRBV2 and TRBJ2-3 gives the whole variable domain EPEVTQTPSHQVTQMGQEVILRCVPISNHLYFYWYRQILGQKVEFLVSFYNNEISEKSEIFDDQFSVERPDGSNFTLKIRSTKLEDSAMYFCASSEARAVGGDTQYFGPGTRLTVL.

The rearrangement joins TRBV5-1 to TRBJ2-1; 9 bases are shared with TRBD2. The junction had 13 bases not matched to a gene; V was cut back by 0 bases and J by 6 bases. Germline V gene lookup returns CDR1 SGHRS and CDR2 YFSETQ. This CDR3 comprises 18 residues. The CDR3 loop reads CASSLAGRPGLASNEQFF. The CDR3 DNA reads as TGCGCCAGCAGCTTGGCGGGGCGTCCGGGACTAGCAAGCAATGAGCAGTTCTTC.

The chain carries TRBV5-1 and TRBJ2-2; 11 nucleotides line up with TRBD1. Unmatched junction bases numbered 5, after V lost 4 bases and J lost 3 bases. The CDR3 consists of 16 residues. Germline CDR1 SGHRS, CDR2 YFSETQ. This CDR3 reads CASSPGQGADTGELFF. The CDR3 DNA follows: TGCGCCAGCAGCCCAGGACAGGGGGCGGACACCGGGGAGCTGTTTTTT.

The table lists this clone with a few counts. The rearrangement joins TRBV6-4 to TRBJ2-1, with D possibly TRBD2 on 5 matching bases. Per the germline V gene, CDR1 is MRHNA and CDR2 is SNTAGT. V was shortened by 5 bases and J by 0 bases, with 11 bases between the two germline ends. The CDR3 is made up of 15 amino acids. DNA of the CDR3: TGTGCCAGCAGTTTGAGCGGTTCCTCCTACAATGAGCAGTTCTTC. Translated: CASSLSGSSYNEQFF.

The rearrangement joins TRBV7-2 to TRBJ2-1; 11 nucleotides agree with TRBD2. Germline-derived CDR1 and CDR2 are SGHTA and FQGNSA. The J segment lost 0 bases and the V segment lost 4 bases, leaving 11 bases of the junction unmatched. The CDR3 is 19 amino acids. The CDR3 nucleotides are TGTGCCAGCAGCTCCCCCATAGCGGGGGGGCCCCTCTCCTACAATGAGCAGTTCTTC. Protein product: CASSSPIAGGPLSYNEQFF.